At least ten counts were recorded for the clone carrying this TCR beta chain. TCRdb redid the calling of the 5' RACE reads with MiXCR, one entry per CDR3 protein. The sample has some 33,000 distinct CDR3 sequences, roughly 1.6% seen once. This sample stems from a study of neurological immune-mediated disorders. Input material: PBMCs. The TCR originated in a woman aged 25 to 39 with multiple sclerosis.

As DNA, the CDR3 is TGCGCCAGCAGCTCCTCGACGGTGAACACTGAAGCTTTCTTT. Encoded protein: CASSSSTVNTEAFF. J is TRBJ1-1 and V is TRBV5-1; no firm D call. V shed 3 bases and J shed 0 bases, with 9 bases lying between them. The CDR3 consists of 14 residues. Germline-derived CDR1 and CDR2 are SGHRS and YFSETQ.